What follows are 29 T cell receptor beta chains derived from one specimen sequenced in a study of monozygotic twins with inflammatory bowel disease. From its re-call of the 5' RACE reads, TCRdb lists each CDR3 protein once, without DNA. Recorded for this sample: about 380,000 distinct CDR3 sequences. Sequenced: blood. The source is a human donor with ulcerative colitis or Crohn's disease, or a healthy co-twin of an affected twin (not recorded which).

V usage is TRBV12-2 and J usage is TRBJ1-2; lacking DNA, the TRBD1 call made by TCRdb goes unchecked. TRBV12-2 is classified as a pseudogene. The CDR3 totals 16 residues. CDR3 protein: CASRPGRGPNSYGYTF.

CDR3 in amino acids: CASSLIGNTIYF. The rearrangement links TRBV28 to TRBJ1-3. The germline gives CDR1 MDHEN, CDR2 SYDVKM. This CDR3 is 12 amino acids long.

The chain combines TRBV5-4 with TRBJ2-1. The CDR3 is made up of 16 amino acids. Germline CDR1 SGHNT, CDR2 YYREEE (reference sequence). CDR3 amino acids: CASSLDRAGLNNEQFF.

The chain recombines TRBV5-1 with TRBJ2-1; the TCRdb call, TRBD1, lacks DNA for checking. Per the germline V gene, CDR1 is SGHRS and CDR2 is YFSETQ. This CDR3 spans 17 amino acids. CDR3 residues: CASSLAWGGQVGNEQFF.

CDR3 sequence reads: CSAVTGGAYTDTQYF. The chain couples TRBV20-1 to TRBJ2-3; TCRdb reports TRBD1, a call that lacks DNA to check it against. This CDR3 region has 15 residues. Germline V lookup: CDR1 DFQATT, CDR2 SNEGSKA (reference sequence).

This chain uses TRBV12-3 or TRBV12-4 with TRBJ1-1. The CDR3 runs to 13 residues. CDR3 sequence: CASFRGLETEAFF.

V usage is TRBV6-5 and J usage is TRBJ2-1; TCRdb reports TRBD1, a call that lacks DNA to check it against. This CDR3 comprises 14 residues. CDR1 MNHEY and CDR2 SVGAGI come from the germline V gene. This CDR3 is CASRPRTGLNEQFF.

CDR3 amino acids: CASTTGRTREKLFF. The chain recombines TRBV19 with TRBJ1-4. CDR1 is LNHDA and CDR2 is SQIVND in the germline V gene (reference sequence). The CDR3 loop spans 14 amino acids.

The chain combines TRBV18 with TRBJ1-6. Germline CDR1 reads KGHSH; CDR2 reads LQKENI. This CDR3 has 14 residues. Here the CDR3 reads CASSPDGSNSPLHF.

V gene TRBV6-1 combines with J gene TRBJ2-2; TCRdb's assignment of TRBD1 cannot be checked, as there is no DNA. This CDR3 comprises 16 residues. The germline gives CDR1 MNHNS, CDR2 SASEGT. CDR3 protein: CASSLTGRRGTGELFF.

CDR3 protein: CAWRPWGPSENSPLHF. The genes are TRBV30 and TRBJ1-6. This CDR3 spans 16 amino acids. Germline CDR1 and CDR2: GTSNPN and SVGIG (reference sequence). Full variable domain (rest looked up from reference TRBV30 and TRBJ1-6): SQTIHQWPATLVQPVGSPLSLECTVEGTSNPNLYWYRQAAGRGLQLLFYSVGIGQISSEVPQNLSASRPQDRQFILSSKKLLLSDSGFYLCAWRPWGPSENSPLHFGNGTRLTVT.

This chain links TRBV6-5 with TRBJ2-5; TCRdb outputs TRBD2, but without DNA this stays unchecked. This CDR3 spans 16 amino acids. Germline V CDR1 and CDR2: MNHEY, SVGAGI. CDR3 loop: CASSLSSVDGQETQYF.

V usage is TRBV20-1 and J usage is TRBJ1-5; TCRdb designates TRBD1, a call that cannot be tested without DNA. CDR1 DFQATT and CDR2 SNEGSKA come from the germline V gene (reference sequence). The length of the CDR3 is 14 residues. Here the CDR3 reads CSARVGASNQPQHF.

The chain uses TRBV7-9 and TRBJ1-1; TCRdb lists TRBD1, though no DNA is available to test this call. The CDR3 spans 14 residues. Germline-derived CDR1 and CDR2 are SEHNR and FQNEAQ (reference sequence). The CDR3 sequence: CASSLQVANTEAFF.

The gene calls are TRBV14 and TRBJ2-7. Germline loops: CDR1 SGHDN, CDR2 FVKESK. The CDR3 extends over 17 amino acids. The CDR3 sequence: CASSQDSRQRTSYEQYF.

The chain links TRBV19 to TRBJ1-1; TCRdb selects TRBD1, and the lack of DNA leaves this call unchecked. CDR1 and CDR2 from the germline V gene are LNHDA and SQIVND (reference sequence). The CDR3 runs to 13 residues. This CDR3 is CASTGDRGTEAFF.

This chain links TRBV7-9 with TRBJ2-7; there is no DNA to check the TCRdb D call of TRBD2. The CDR3 has 13 residues. Germline V gives CDR1 SEHNR, CDR2 FQNEAQ (reference sequence). CDR3 region: CASRPGLFYEQYF. The variable domain in full, completed from reference TRBV7-9 and TRBJ2-7, reads DTGVSQNPRHKITKRGQNVTFRCDPISEHNRLYWYRQTLGQGPEFLTYFQNEAQLEKSRLLSDRFSAERPKGSFSTLEIQRTEQGDSAMYLCASRPGLFYEQYFGPGTRLTVT.

This rearrangement joins TRBV9 to TRBJ1-1. The CDR3 runs 14 residues. Germline CDR1 is SGDLS and CDR2 is YYNGEE. CDR3 residues: CASSVRARNTEAFF.

The chain links TRBV11-2 to TRBJ2-1; TCRdb proposes TRBD2, but this gene call is untestable without DNA. The germline V gene encodes CDR1 SGHAT and CDR2 FQNNGV. The CDR3 spans 15 residues. CDR3 sequence reads: CASTLTSGGAVGQFF.

The chain carries TRBV4-1 and TRBJ1-5; TCRdb lists TRBD1, though no DNA is available to test this call. The CDR3 covers 21 residues. The germline V gene has CDR1 MGHRA and CDR2 YSYEKL. The CDR3 reads CASSQEHRQGRGLNSNQPQHF.

The J gene is TRBJ1-3, the V gene TRBV6-5; the TCRdb D gene call, TRBD1, has no DNA to confirm it. CDR3 length equals 13 residues. Germline loops: CDR1 MNHEY, CDR2 SVGAGI. The chain's CDR3 is CASSQRQSNTIYF.

The chain has TRBV6-5 and TRBJ1-4; checking the TCRdb D call of TRBD1 is not possible without DNA. Germline CDR1 MNHEY, CDR2 SVGAGI. CDR3 size: 17 residues. The CDR3 loop reads CASSYKASAGGDEKLFF.

The chain carries TRBV4-3 and TRBJ2-1; TCRdb's D gene call, TRBD2, goes unchecked for lack of DNA. In germline, CDR1 is LGHNA, CDR2 YSLEER. The CDR3 spans 14 residues. CDR3 in amino acids: CASSRMGEGTEQFF.

This chain links TRBV20-1 with TRBJ1-3. CDR1 and CDR2 (germline): DFQATT, SNEGSKA (reference sequence). The CDR3 is 14 residues long. This CDR3 reads CSARESTGRNTIYF.

The V and J genes are TRBV30 and TRBJ2-1. The CDR3 has 14 residues. Germline loops: CDR1 GTSNPN, CDR2 SVGIG (reference sequence). The CDR3 here is CAWSVDSSYNEQFF.

V gene TRBV20-1 combines with J gene TRBJ2-2; the D call from TCRdb, TRBD1, cannot be confirmed without DNA. This CDR3 has 15 residues. CDR1 DFQATT and CDR2 SNEGSKA come from the germline V gene (reference sequence). The CDR3 protein is CSAGRRDRVAGELFF.

The V and J genes are TRBV12-3 or TRBV12-4 and TRBJ2-5; TCRdb reports TRBD1, a call that lacks DNA to check it against. This CDR3 is built from 15 residues. The CDR3: CASSLAQAGKETQYF.

V and J are TRBV2 and TRBJ2-3; TCRdb lists TRBD1, though no DNA is available to test this call. Germline V gene data show CDR1 as SNHLY and CDR2 as FYNNEI. The CDR3 sequence is 16 residues long. CDR3 sequence reads: CASSNGQVLRTDTQYF. Drawing the rest from reference TRBV2 and TRBJ2-3, the complete variable domain is EPEVTQTPSHQVTQMGQEVILRCVPISNHLYFYWYRQILGQKVEFLVSFYNNEISEKSEIFDDQFSVERPDGSNFTLKIRSTKLEDSAMYFCASSNGQVLRTDTQYFGPGTRLTVL.

This chain uses TRBV6-2 or TRBV6-3 with TRBJ1-5; TCRdb indicates TRBD1, and absent DNA this call remains unverified. Germline-derived CDR1 and CDR2 are MNHEY and SVGEGT. CDR3 length equals 17 residues. CDR3 residues: CASSFSVQGASNQPQHF.